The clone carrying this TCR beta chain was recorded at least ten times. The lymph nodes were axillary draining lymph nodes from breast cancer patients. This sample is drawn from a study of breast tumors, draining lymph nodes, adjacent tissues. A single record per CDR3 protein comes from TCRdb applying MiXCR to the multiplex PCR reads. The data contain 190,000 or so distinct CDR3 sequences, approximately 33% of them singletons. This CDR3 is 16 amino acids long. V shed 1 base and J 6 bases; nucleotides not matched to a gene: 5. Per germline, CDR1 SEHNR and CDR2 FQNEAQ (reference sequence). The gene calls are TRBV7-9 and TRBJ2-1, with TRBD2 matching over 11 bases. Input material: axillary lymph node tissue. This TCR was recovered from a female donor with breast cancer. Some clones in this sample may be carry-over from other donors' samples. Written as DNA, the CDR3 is TGTGCCAGCAGCTTAGGTGGTAGCGGGAGGGCCAATGAGCAGTTCTTC. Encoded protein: CASSLGGSGRANEQFF. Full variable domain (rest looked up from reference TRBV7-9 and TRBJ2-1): DTGVSQNPRHKITKRGQNVTFRCDPISEHNRLYWYRQTLGQGPEFLTYFQNEAQLEKSRLLSDRFSAERPKGSFSTLEIQRTEQGDSAMYLCASSLGGSGRANEQFFGPGTRLTVL.